The rows below give T cell receptor beta chains drawn from one sample of a study of T cells after yellow fever vaccination. TCRdb analysed the 5' RACE reads with MiXCR anew, one entry per CDR3 protein. Among under 350,000 distinct CDR3 sequences, about 4% were seen once, and the ten largest hold 20% to 25%. The starting material was PBMCs, obtained 5 days after the yellow fever booster vaccination. The receptors stem from a man between 18 and 29 years old who received the YFV17D yellow fever vaccine. Each CDR3 is given with its conserved first and last residue. The order of the fields is J gene, clone size, V gene, D gene, CDR3 length, CDR3 DNA, CDR3 protein. D genes are given only for firm matches. Rows give clone size only sometimes, using once, few, many, or a class for an expanded clone.

j_call: TRBJ1-1; clone_size: many; v_call: TRBV28; d_call: TRBD1; cdr3_length: 15; cdr3_nt: TGTGCCAGCAGTATAGGGGGCGAGCGGGGAACTGAAGCTTTCTTT; cdr3_aa: CASSIGGERGTEAFF
j_call: TRBJ1-2; clone_size: few; v_call: TRBV5-1; d_call: .; cdr3_length: 16; cdr3_nt: TGCGCCAGCAGCTTGGGGTTCACCACAACGCTCTATGGCTACACCTTC; cdr3_aa: CASSLGFTTTLYGYTF
j_call: TRBJ1-2; clone_size: .; v_call: TRBV11-2; d_call: .; cdr3_length: 16; cdr3_nt: TGTGCCAGCAGCTCTGACCGGGACACATTTAACTATGGCTACACCTTC; cdr3_aa: CASSSDRDTFNYGYTF
j_call: TRBJ1-2; clone_size: few; v_call: TRBV19; d_call: TRBD1; cdr3_length: 14; cdr3_nt: TGTGCCAGTAAGGCGGACAGGGGACTTTATGGCTACACCTTC; cdr3_aa: CASKADRGLYGYTF
j_call: TRBJ2-1; clone_size: .; v_call: TRBV5-6; d_call: .; cdr3_length: 13; cdr3_nt: TGTGCCAGCAATTCTGGTGGAGGTGATGAGCAGTTCTTC; cdr3_aa: CASNSGGGDEQFF
j_call: TRBJ2-4; clone_size: .; v_call: TRBV7-9; d_call: .; cdr3_length: 16; cdr3_nt: TGTGCCAGCAGCGGGAGCCCAAATTGGGCCAAAAACATTCAGTACTTC; cdr3_aa: CASSGSPNWAKNIQYF
j_call: TRBJ2-7; clone_size: .; v_call: TRBV5-5; d_call: .; cdr3_length: 14; cdr3_nt: TGTGCCAGCAGCCCTAACCCGGCGACCTACGAGCAGTACTTC; cdr3_aa: CASSPNPATYEQYF
j_call: TRBJ1-2; clone_size: few; v_call: TRBV7-2; d_call: .; cdr3_length: 12; cdr3_nt: TGTGCCAGCAGCCGGCCCAACTATGGCTACACCTTC; cdr3_aa: CASSRPNYGYTF
j_call: TRBJ1-5; clone_size: few; v_call: TRBV20-1; d_call: .; cdr3_length: 13; cdr3_nt: TGCAGTGCTCTACTCGGGGCGAATCAGCCCCAGCATTTT; cdr3_aa: CSALLGANQPQHF
j_call: TRBJ2-5; clone_size: few; v_call: TRBV12-3/TRBV12-4; d_call: .; cdr3_length: 14; cdr3_nt: TGTGCCAGCAGTAAGTTGGAGGGGGAAGATACCCAGTACTTC; cdr3_aa: CASSKLEGEDTQYF
j_call: TRBJ1-6; clone_size: few; v_call: TRBV11-2; d_call: .; cdr3_length: 14; cdr3_nt: TGTGCCAGCATTAACAGCCCGACGGGCTCACCCCTCCACTTT; cdr3_aa: CASINSPTGSPLHF
j_call: TRBJ1-2; clone_size: few; v_call: TRBV5-6; d_call: .; cdr3_length: 17; cdr3_nt: TGTGCCAGCACCCCTGAGCCACAGAATGCGGCCTTGGATGGCTACACCTTC; cdr3_aa: CASTPEPQNAALDGYTF
j_call: TRBJ2-1; clone_size: many; v_call: TRBV29-1; d_call: .; cdr3_length: 12; cdr3_nt: TGCAGCGTTGGTTTTATGGGCAATGAGCAGTTCTTC; cdr3_aa: CSVGFMGNEQFF
j_call: TRBJ1-4; clone_size: few; v_call: TRBV18; d_call: .; cdr3_length: 13; cdr3_nt: TGTGCCAGCTCACATGACAGTAATGAAAAACTGTTTTTT; cdr3_aa: CASSHDSNEKLFF
j_call: TRBJ2-3; clone_size: many; v_call: TRBV12-3/TRBV12-4; d_call: TRBD2; cdr3_length: 14; cdr3_nt: TGTGCCAGCAGTTTAGGACTAGCTGCAGATACGCAGTATTTT; cdr3_aa: CASSLGLAADTQYF
j_call: TRBJ1-5; clone_size: .; v_call: TRBV12-3/TRBV12-4; d_call: .; cdr3_length: 14; cdr3_nt: TGTGCCAGCAGGCCTGGACAGCCCAATCAGCCCCAGCATTTT; cdr3_aa: CASRPGQPNQPQHF
j_call: TRBJ2-2; clone_size: few; v_call: TRBV5-1; d_call: .; cdr3_length: 13; cdr3_nt: TGCGCCAGCAGCCATGCAGACACCGGGGAGCTGTTTTTT; cdr3_aa: CASSHADTGELFF
j_call: TRBJ1-1; clone_size: once; v_call: TRBV6-5; d_call: TRBD1; cdr3_length: 15; cdr3_nt: TGTGCCAGCAGTTACGCCAGGGGGGGGAACACTGAAGCTTTATTT; cdr3_aa: CASSYARGGNTEALF
j_call: TRBJ1-1; clone_size: many; v_call: TRBV5-1; d_call: .; cdr3_length: 16; cdr3_nt: TGCGCCAGCAGCTTGGAGATACACAGGGTTGGAACTGAAGCTTTCTTT; cdr3_aa: CASSLEIHRVGTEAFF
j_call: TRBJ1-2; clone_size: .; v_call: TRBV25-1; d_call: .; cdr3_length: 16; cdr3_nt: TGTGCCAGCAAGGACCGAGGGGCACTTCCTAACTATGGCTACACCTTC; cdr3_aa: CASKDRGALPNYGYTF
j_call: TRBJ2-5; clone_size: many; v_call: TRBV11-1; d_call: TRBD1; cdr3_length: 15; cdr3_nt: TGTGCCAGCAGCTGGTCCGGGACAGGGAAAGAGACCCAGTACTTC; cdr3_aa: CASSWSGTGKETQYF
j_call: TRBJ2-1; clone_size: few; v_call: TRBV18; d_call: TRBD1; cdr3_length: 14; cdr3_nt: TGTGCCAGCTCGGACAGGGGGATTAACAATGAGCAGTTCTTC; cdr3_aa: CASSDRGINNEQFF
j_call: TRBJ2-1; clone_size: .; v_call: TRBV29-1; d_call: .; cdr3_length: 11; cdr3_nt: TGCAGCGTTGCAACCGGGCATGAGCAGTTCTTC; cdr3_aa: CSVATGHEQFF
j_call: TRBJ2-4; clone_size: .; v_call: TRBV28; d_call: .; cdr3_length: 11; cdr3_nt: TGTGCCAGCAGTTTTTGGGGGGCTTGGTACTTC; cdr3_aa: CASSFWGAWYF
j_call: TRBJ2-5; clone_size: few; v_call: TRBV6-6; d_call: .; cdr3_length: 14; cdr3_nt: TGTGCCAGCAGCCCTAAGCCGGGGCAAGAGACCCAGTACTTC; cdr3_aa: CASSPKPGQETQYF
j_call: TRBJ2-5; clone_size: many; v_call: TRBV6-6; d_call: .; cdr3_length: 16; cdr3_nt: TGTGCCAGCAGTTTCGTCTGGGGGGAGACGGAGGAGACCCAGTACTTC; cdr3_aa: CASSFVWGETEETQYF
j_call: TRBJ2-4; clone_size: many; v_call: TRBV9; d_call: .; cdr3_length: 13; cdr3_nt: TGTGCCAGCAGCGCCGGGACCGCAAACATTCAGTACTTC; cdr3_aa: CASSAGTANIQYF
j_call: TRBJ2-4; clone_size: few; v_call: TRBV5-1; d_call: TRBD2; cdr3_length: 17; cdr3_nt: TGCGCCAGCAGCCCGATAACTAGCGGGGGGGCTACGAACATTCAGTACTTC; cdr3_aa: CASSPITSGGATNIQYF
j_call: TRBJ1-4; clone_size: few; v_call: TRBV19; d_call: .; cdr3_length: 13; cdr3_nt: TGTGCCAGTAGTGTTCAGGGGTATGAAAAACTGTTTTTT; cdr3_aa: CASSVQGYEKLFF
j_call: TRBJ2-3; clone_size: few; v_call: TRBV29-1; d_call: .; cdr3_length: 14; cdr3_nt: TGCAGCGTTGAAGGGGCAGAAAACACAGATACGCAGTATTTT; cdr3_aa: CSVEGAENTDTQYF
j_call: TRBJ2-7; clone_size: many; v_call: TRBV20-1; d_call: .; cdr3_length: 14; cdr3_nt: TGCAGTGCTAGTGCATCGGTAAGCTCCTACGAGCAGTACTTC; cdr3_aa: CSASASVSSYEQYF
j_call: TRBJ1-4; clone_size: .; v_call: TRBV28; d_call: TRBD1; cdr3_length: 14; cdr3_nt: TGTGCCAGCAGCCGGACAGGGAGGGACGAAAAACTGTTTTTT; cdr3_aa: CASSRTGRDEKLFF
j_call: TRBJ2-1; clone_size: .; v_call: TRBV7-2; d_call: .; cdr3_length: 18; cdr3_nt: TGTGCCAGCAGCTTAGGGGGAGGTGTCTACAGCTCCTACAATGAGCAGTTCTTC; cdr3_aa: CASSLGGGVYSSYNEQFF
j_call: TRBJ2-1; clone_size: .; v_call: TRBV12-3/TRBV12-4; d_call: .; cdr3_length: 16; cdr3_nt: TGTGCCAGCAGACCCTCCGGGACTCCGGCCCACAATGAGCAGTTCTTC; cdr3_aa: CASRPSGTPAHNEQFF
j_call: TRBJ2-3; clone_size: few; v_call: TRBV2; d_call: .; cdr3_length: 13; cdr3_nt: TGTGCCAGCAACGAAGGGGGGTCAGATACGCAGTATTTT; cdr3_aa: CASNEGGSDTQYF
j_call: TRBJ2-1; clone_size: few; v_call: TRBV5-1; d_call: .; cdr3_length: 14; cdr3_nt: TGCGCCAGCAGCTTCGGATGGGGGTTCCATGAGCAGTTCTTC; cdr3_aa: CASSFGWGFHEQFF
j_call: TRBJ1-2; clone_size: many; v_call: TRBV6-5; d_call: .; cdr3_length: 14; cdr3_nt: TGTGCCAGCAGTACTAGTGTAGGACTCTATGGCTACACCTTC; cdr3_aa: CASSTSVGLYGYTF
j_call: TRBJ1-1; clone_size: .; v_call: TRBV6-2/TRBV6-3; d_call: .; cdr3_length: 14; cdr3_nt: TGTGCCAGCAGTCTTCAGAGGATGAACACTGAAGCTTTCTTT; cdr3_aa: CASSLQRMNTEAFF
j_call: TRBJ2-2; clone_size: .; v_call: TRBV15; d_call: .; cdr3_length: 16; cdr3_nt: TGTGCCACCAGCAGGGACCACGGGGTGAACACCGGGGAGCTGTTTTTT; cdr3_aa: CATSRDHGVNTGELFF
j_call: TRBJ1-5; clone_size: .; v_call: TRBV5-1; d_call: .; cdr3_length: 14; cdr3_nt: TGCGCCAGCAGCCCCGGGGTGGGCAATCAGCCCCAGCATTTT; cdr3_aa: CASSPGVGNQPQHF
j_call: TRBJ2-2; clone_size: .; v_call: TRBV24-1; d_call: .; cdr3_length: 15; cdr3_nt: TGTGCCACCAGTGTTGTCCAGGTTGACACCGGGGAGCTGTTTTTT; cdr3_aa: CATSVVQVDTGELFF
j_call: TRBJ2-7; clone_size: many; v_call: TRBV19; d_call: .; cdr3_length: 13; cdr3_nt: TGTGCCAGTGGGGACAAGTCGCAGTACGAGCAGTACTTC; cdr3_aa: CASGDKSQYEQYF
j_call: TRBJ2-6; clone_size: many; v_call: TRBV6-2/TRBV6-3; d_call: .; cdr3_length: 13; cdr3_nt: TGTGCCAGCACCGGAGCAGGGGCCAACGTCCTGACTTTC; cdr3_aa: CASTGAGANVLTF
j_call: TRBJ2-3; clone_size: .; v_call: TRBV10-3; d_call: .; cdr3_length: 13; cdr3_nt: TGTGCCATCAGACGGGGGAGCACAGATACGCAGTATTTT; cdr3_aa: CAIRRGSTDTQYF
j_call: TRBJ2-1; clone_size: .; v_call: TRBV6-5; d_call: .; cdr3_length: 16; cdr3_nt: TGTGCCAGCACCATCGCTCCCAGGGCGGTCTTCGATGAGCAGTTCTTC; cdr3_aa: CASTIAPRAVFDEQFF
j_call: TRBJ2-3; clone_size: .; v_call: TRBV5-4; d_call: .; cdr3_length: 15; cdr3_nt: TGTGCCAGCAGCTCTGTAGAGCGGCGCACAGATACGCAGTATTTT; cdr3_aa: CASSSVERRTDTQYF
j_call: TRBJ2-2; clone_size: many; v_call: TRBV24-1; d_call: .; cdr3_length: 14; cdr3_nt: TGTGCCACCAGTTCCGCCTCGAACACCGGGGAGCTGTTTTTT; cdr3_aa: CATSSASNTGELFF
j_call: TRBJ1-2; clone_size: few; v_call: TRBV11-2; d_call: .; cdr3_length: 12; cdr3_nt: TGTGCCAGCAGCTTAGCATCCTATGGCTACACCTTC; cdr3_aa: CASSLASYGYTF
j_call: TRBJ2-3; clone_size: many; v_call: TRBV5-1; d_call: .; cdr3_length: 17; cdr3_nt: TGCGCCAGCAGCTTGGTTGCCCTAGGAGGTGGCACAGATACGCAGTATTTT; cdr3_aa: CASSLVALGGGTDTQYF
j_call: TRBJ1-1; clone_size: once; v_call: TRBV7-6; d_call: .; cdr3_length: 14; cdr3_nt: TGTGCCAGCAGCTTAGATGCAGGGGACACTGAAGCTTTCTTT; cdr3_aa: CASSLDAGDTEAFF
j_call: TRBJ2-1; clone_size: many; v_call: TRBV5-6; d_call: .; cdr3_length: 15; cdr3_nt: TGTGCCAGCAGCTTTGAGGAGTATAGCCCAAATGAGCAGTTCTTC; cdr3_aa: CASSFEEYSPNEQFF
j_call: TRBJ1-1; clone_size: few; v_call: TRBV7-2; d_call: .; cdr3_length: 14; cdr3_nt: TGTGCCAGCAGCTTAGAGGGGGGGACCACTGAAGCTTTCTTT; cdr3_aa: CASSLEGGTTEAFF
j_call: TRBJ2-1; clone_size: many; v_call: TRBV6-5; d_call: .; cdr3_length: 14; cdr3_nt: TGTGCCAGCACCAACGCCGGTCGGGTCGGTGAGCAGTTCTTC; cdr3_aa: CASTNAGRVGEQFF